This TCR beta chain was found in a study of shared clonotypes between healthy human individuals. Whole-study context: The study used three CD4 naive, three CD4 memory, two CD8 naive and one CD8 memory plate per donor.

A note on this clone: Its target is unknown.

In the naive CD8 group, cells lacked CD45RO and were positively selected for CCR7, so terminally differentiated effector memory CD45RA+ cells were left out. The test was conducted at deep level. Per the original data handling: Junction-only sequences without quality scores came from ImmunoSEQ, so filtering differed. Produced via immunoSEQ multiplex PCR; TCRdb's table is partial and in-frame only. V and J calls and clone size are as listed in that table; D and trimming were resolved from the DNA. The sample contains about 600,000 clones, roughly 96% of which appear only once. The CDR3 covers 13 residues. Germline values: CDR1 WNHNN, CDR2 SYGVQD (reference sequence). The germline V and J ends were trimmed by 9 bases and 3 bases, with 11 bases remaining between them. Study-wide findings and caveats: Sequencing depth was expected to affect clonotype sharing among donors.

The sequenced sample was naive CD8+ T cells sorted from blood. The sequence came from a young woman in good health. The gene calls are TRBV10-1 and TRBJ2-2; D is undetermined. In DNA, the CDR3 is TGCGCCAGTCGGCTGGGGTACACCGGGGAGCTGTTTTTT. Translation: CASRLGYTGELFF.